The TCR beta chain under discussion was sequenced for a study of shared T cell receptors in the human thymus. TCRdb's table, derived via immunoSEQ multiplex PCR, lists solely in-frame clones and lacks some. The sample consists of roughly 660,000 clones, approximately 88% of them appearing once. This CDR3 is built from 15 residues. Per germline, CDR1 MDHEN and CDR2 SYDVKM. V was pared by 2 bases and J by 2 bases, with 2 bases of the junction left unmatched. The same sample was also studied in work on human thymus T cells. This second study says: Corrective cardiac operations yielded the resected thymus tissue. In unrelated individuals, thymic repertoires overlapped highly, according to related research.

This receptor was identified in a boy in the first two years of life with a congenital heart defect. The rearrangement joins TRBV28 to TRBJ2-2, with 7 bases that match TRBD1. The specimen sequenced was thymocytes. CDR3 sequence: CASSLKGGNTGELFF. The CDR3 nucleotides are TGTGCCAGCAGTTTAAAAGGGGGCAACACCGGGGAGCTGTTTTTT.